Listed below are T cell receptor beta chains from one sample, sequenced in a study of breast tumors, draining lymph nodes, adjacent tissues. TCRdb re-called the multiplex PCR reads through MiXCR, storing one row per CDR3 protein. The repertoire holds fewer than 150,000 distinct CDR3 sequences, with around 21% as singletons. Sequencing was performed on axillary lymph node tissue. These receptors were collected from a female donor with breast cancer. Some clones in this sample may be carry-over from other donors' samples. The CDR3 runs from the conserved cysteine through the conserved F or W. Each record gives: CDR3 protein, CDR3 DNA, V gene, D gene, J gene, clone size. A D gene is named only where the DNA matches it firmly. Clone size is not always given. Where it is, it says once, few, many or a class for expanded clones.

CDR3aa: CASSLGTGRWEQYF; CDR3nt: TGTGCCAGCTCATTGGGGACAGGGAGGTGGGAGCAGTACTTC; v_gene: TRBV18; d_gene: TRBD1; j_gene: TRBJ2-7; abundance: many
CDR3aa: CASSLWQGAGTGELFF; CDR3nt: TGTGCCAGCAGTTTATGGCAGGGGGCCGGCACCGGGGAGCTGTTTTTT; v_gene: TRBV28; d_gene: TRBD1; j_gene: TRBJ2-2; abundance: NA
CDR3aa: CACGAYEQYF; CDR3nt: TGTGCCTGCGGGGCCTACGAGCAGTACTTC; v_gene: TRBV6-5; d_gene: NA; j_gene: TRBJ2-7; abundance: many
CDR3aa: CASSLIGLAGQFF; CDR3nt: TGTGCCAGCAGCTTGATCGGACTAGCGGGGCAGTTCTTC; v_gene: TRBV5-6; d_gene: TRBD2; j_gene: TRBJ2-1; abundance: many
CDR3aa: CASGRTSPSGGELFF; CDR3nt: TGTGCTAGTGGGCGGACTTCCCCTTCTGGCGGGGAGCTGTTTTTT; v_gene: TRBV12-5; d_gene: NA; j_gene: TRBJ2-2; abundance: many
CDR3aa: CSARAFSSYNEQFF; CDR3nt: TGCAGTGCTAGGGCCTTTAGCTCCTACAATGAGCAGTTCTTC; v_gene: TRBV20-1; d_gene: NA; j_gene: TRBJ2-1; abundance: many
CDR3aa: CASSGRDRGVDTQYF; CDR3nt: TGTGCCAGCAGTGGTCGGGACAGGGGGGTAGATACGCAGTATTTT; v_gene: TRBV2; d_gene: TRBD1; j_gene: TRBJ2-3; abundance: medium-sized
CDR3aa: CASSNGQGPNYGYTF; CDR3nt: TGTGCCAGTAGTAACGGACAGGGACCCAACTATGGCTACACCTTC; v_gene: TRBV19; d_gene: TRBD1; j_gene: TRBJ1-2; abundance: many
CDR3aa: CASSRPRTVANYGYTF; CDR3nt: TGTGCCAGCAGCCGACCCAGGACAGTGGCTAACTATGGCTACACCTTC; v_gene: TRBV6-2/TRBV6-3; d_gene: NA; j_gene: TRBJ1-2; abundance: many
CDR3aa: CASSLPGNSNQPQHF; CDR3nt: TGTGCCAGCAGTTTGCCCGGTAATAGCAATCAGCCCCAGCATTTT; v_gene: TRBV28; d_gene: NA; j_gene: TRBJ1-5; abundance: few
CDR3aa: CASSYSGAVSDNYGYTF; CDR3nt: TGTGCCAGCAGTTACTCGGGCGCGGTTAGTGATAACTATGGCTACACCTTC; v_gene: TRBV6-5; d_gene: NA; j_gene: TRBJ1-2; abundance: many
CDR3aa: CASSLRRTSNQPRHF; CDR3nt: TGTGCCAGCAGTTTAAGGCGGACTAGCAATCAGCCCCGGCATTTT; v_gene: TRBV28; d_gene: NA; j_gene: TRBJ1-5; abundance: NA
CDR3aa: CASSEGTGIYEQYF; CDR3nt: TGTGCCAGCAGTGAGGGGACAGGGATCTACGAGCAGTACTTC; v_gene: TRBV2; d_gene: TRBD1; j_gene: TRBJ2-7; abundance: many
CDR3aa: CASSWVQGNQPQHF; CDR3nt: TGTGCCAGCAGCTGGGTACAGGGGAATCAGCCCCAGCATTTT; v_gene: TRBV7-2; d_gene: TRBD1; j_gene: TRBJ1-5; abundance: NA
CDR3aa: CASSLQGESYNEQFF; CDR3nt: TGTGCCAGCAGCCTCCAGGGTGAGTCCTACAATGAGCAGTTCTTC; v_gene: TRBV28; d_gene: NA; j_gene: TRBJ2-1; abundance: NA
CDR3aa: CASSLGEGAVYEQYF; CDR3nt: TGTGCCAGCAGCTTAGGGGAGGGGGCGGTCTACGAGCAGTACTTC; v_gene: TRBV7-2; d_gene: NA; j_gene: TRBJ2-7; abundance: many
CDR3aa: CASSLWGAEGNEQFF; CDR3nt: TGCGCCAGCAGCTTGTGGGGAGCGGAGGGGAATGAGCAGTTCTTC; v_gene: TRBV5-1; d_gene: NA; j_gene: TRBJ2-1; abundance: many
CDR3aa: CASSEYGGTGGVGYTF; CDR3nt: TGTGCCAGCAGTGAATACGGGGGGACAGGGGGAGTTGGCTACACCTTC; v_gene: TRBV6-1; d_gene: TRBD1; j_gene: TRBJ1-2; abundance: many
CDR3aa: CASSLAGSGEKLFF; CDR3nt: TGCGCCAGCAGCTTGGCAGGGAGTGGCGAAAAACTGTTTTTT; v_gene: TRBV5-1; d_gene: NA; j_gene: TRBJ1-4; abundance: many
CDR3aa: CASYNPPDFHQGYGYTF; CDR3nt: TGTGCCAGCTATAACCCTCCAGACTTTCACCAAGGCTATGGCTACACCTTC; v_gene: TRBV28; d_gene: NA; j_gene: TRBJ1-2; abundance: NA
CDR3aa: CAWSASSGSEQYF; CDR3nt: TGTGCCTGGAGTGCATCTAGCGGAAGCGAGCAGTACTTC; v_gene: TRBV30; d_gene: TRBD2; j_gene: TRBJ2-7; abundance: many
CDR3aa: CASSSRRRTRTDTQYF; CDR3nt: TGTGCCAGCAGTTCCCGGCGACGGACTCGCACAGATACGCAGTATTTT; v_gene: TRBV28; d_gene: NA; j_gene: TRBJ2-3; abundance: NA
CDR3aa: CASSPGWPPDTQYF; CDR3nt: TGTGCCAGCAGCCCCGGTTGGCCCCCAGATACGCAGTATTTT; v_gene: TRBV3-1; d_gene: NA; j_gene: TRBJ2-3; abundance: few
CDR3aa: CASSPTGRNSPLHF; CDR3nt: TGTGCCAGCTCACCAACGGGGCGAAATTCACCCCTCCACTTT; v_gene: TRBV18; d_gene: NA; j_gene: TRBJ1-6; abundance: many
CDR3aa: CASSGSGTGTTGQYF; CDR3nt: TGTGCCAGCAGTGGCTCCGGGACAGGGACTACGGGGCAGTACTTC; v_gene: TRBV6-1; d_gene: TRBD1; j_gene: TRBJ2-7; abundance: many
CDR3aa: CASSVTDYNEQFF; CDR3nt: TGTGCCAGTAGTGTGACAGATTACAATGAGCAGTTCTTC; v_gene: TRBV19; d_gene: NA; j_gene: TRBJ2-1; abundance: NA
CDR3aa: CASSPLGGQYVLVIETQYF; CDR3nt: TGTGCCAGCAGCCCACTCGGCGGACAGTACGTCCTGGTAATAGAGACCCAGTACTTC; v_gene: TRBV7-9; d_gene: NA; j_gene: TRBJ2-5; abundance: many
CDR3aa: CSVEDPTGGGGDTQYF; CDR3nt: TGCAGCGTTGAAGATCCAACTGGGGGCGGAGGAGATACGCAGTATTTT; v_gene: TRBV29-1; d_gene: NA; j_gene: TRBJ2-3; abundance: many
CDR3aa: CASSPQVGTGASIGGNTIYF; CDR3nt: TGTGCCAGCAGCCCTCAGGTTGGGACAGGGGCCTCCATAGGTGGAAACACCATATATTTT; v_gene: TRBV7-3; d_gene: TRBD1; j_gene: TRBJ1-3; abundance: many
CDR3aa: CSATGGAPSSPLHF; CDR3nt: TGCAGTGCCACCGGCGGGGCTCCAAGTTCACCCCTCCACTTT; v_gene: TRBV20-1; d_gene: NA; j_gene: TRBJ1-6; abundance: many
CDR3aa: CASSLRRGFTGVGYGYTF; CDR3nt: TGTGCCAGCAGCTTACGGAGGGGGTTCACAGGGGTGGGCTATGGCTACACCTTC; v_gene: TRBV11-2; d_gene: TRBD1; j_gene: TRBJ1-2; abundance: many
CDR3aa: CASSTRWEQYF; CDR3nt: TGTGCCAGCAGCACACGGTGGGAGCAGTACTTC; v_gene: TRBV5-6; d_gene: NA; j_gene: TRBJ2-7; abundance: many
CDR3aa: CASSVDVRGYGYTF; CDR3nt: TGTGCCAGCAGCGTAGATGTCAGGGGCTATGGCTACACCTTC; v_gene: TRBV9; d_gene: NA; j_gene: TRBJ1-2; abundance: many
CDR3aa: CSVGGLAGGYEQYF; CDR3nt: TGCAGCGTTGGCGGGCTAGCGGGGGGCTACGAGCAGTACTTC; v_gene: TRBV29-1; d_gene: TRBD2; j_gene: TRBJ2-7; abundance: many
CDR3aa: CASSLIAGGGVYEQYF; CDR3nt: TGTGCCAGCAGTTTAATAGCGGGAGGGGGTGTGTACGAGCAGTACTTC; v_gene: TRBV28; d_gene: TRBD2; j_gene: TRBJ2-7; abundance: few
CDR3aa: CATRGDGAYEQYF; CDR3nt: TGTGCCACCCGAGGGGACGGCGCCTACGAGCAGTACTTC; v_gene: TRBV28; d_gene: NA; j_gene: TRBJ2-7; abundance: many
CDR3aa: CASSPDPSADTQYF; CDR3nt: TGTGCCAGCAGCCCGGACCCCTCGGCGGATACGCAGTATTTT; v_gene: TRBV9; d_gene: NA; j_gene: TRBJ2-3; abundance: many
CDR3aa: CASSVRGDGTLLHEQYF; CDR3nt: TGTGCCAGCAGCGTAAGGGGGGACGGGACTCTACTACACGAGCAGTACTTC; v_gene: TRBV9; d_gene: NA; j_gene: TRBJ2-7; abundance: many
CDR3aa: CASSFLPTGRDEQYF; CDR3nt: TGTGCCAGCAGTTTTTTGCCCACAGGGAGGGACGAGCAGTACTTC; v_gene: TRBV28; d_gene: NA; j_gene: TRBJ2-7; abundance: many
CDR3aa: CASTGTTYGYTF; CDR3nt: TGTGCCAGTACCGGGACAACCTATGGCTACACCTTC; v_gene: TRBV9; d_gene: NA; j_gene: TRBJ1-2; abundance: many
CDR3aa: CASSVASTGELFF; CDR3nt: TGTGCCAGCAGCGTAGCTTCCACCGGGGAGCTGTTTTTT; v_gene: TRBV9; d_gene: NA; j_gene: TRBJ2-2; abundance: many
CDR3aa: CASSLIRGPNYEQYF; CDR3nt: TGTGCCAGCAGTTTAATCCGGGGACCGAACTACGAGCAGTACTTC; v_gene: TRBV28; d_gene: NA; j_gene: TRBJ2-7; abundance: NA